This is a list of T cell receptor beta chains from one sample in a study of cytotoxic CD8 clonotypes in ibrutinib-treated CLL. TCRdb keeps only in-frame clones here, not all; method: immunoSEQ multiplex PCR. The data hold roughly 180,000 clones, with about four fifths observed a single time. The sequenced sample was PBMCs, obtained after 24 months of ibrutinib treatment. The source of these receptors is a human donor with chronic lymphocytic leukemia. Both conserved end residues are part of each CDR3. D genes are given only for firm matches. Size values are once, few and many counts, or a class for expanded clones, and some rows have none.

size: -
V: TRBV4-2
D: TRBD1
J: TRBJ1-1
CDR3: CASSPTQGAEAFF
DNA: TGTGCCAGCAGCCCCACTCAGGGGGCTGAAGCTTTCTTT

size: -
V: TRBV18
D: -
J: TRBJ2-7
CDR3: CASSRAASSYEQYF
DNA: TGTGCCAGCTCACGCGCGGCTAGCTCCTACGAGCAGTACTTC

size: once
V: TRBV6-5
D: -
J: TRBJ2-5
CDR3: CASRKDQGTQETQYF
DNA: TGTGCCAGCAGGAAAGATCAGGGGACACAAGAGACCCAGTACTTC

size: -
V: TRBV29-1
D: -
J: TRBJ2-3
CDR3: CSVATDTQYF
DNA: TGCAGCGTTGCGACAGATACGCAGTATTTT

size: -
V: TRBV7-9
D: -
J: TRBJ2-3
CDR3: CASSFNSPVIDTQYF
DNA: TGTGCCAGCAGCTTTAATTCCCCAGTTATAGATACGCAGTATTTT

size: few
V: TRBV28
D: -
J: TRBJ1-5
CDR3: CASSVEYRPQHF
DNA: TGTGCCAGCAGTGTCGAGTACCGGCCCCAGCATTTT

size: -
V: TRBV21-1
D: -
J: TRBJ1-5
CDR3: CASSPRAASGHF
DNA: TGTGCCAGCAGCCCTCGGGCCGCCTCTGGGCATTTT

size: few
V: TRBV10-3
D: -
J: TRBJ1-5
CDR3: CAIPLRRDSNQPQHF
DNA: TGTGCCATCCCCCTTCGTCGGGATAGCAATCAGCCCCAGCATTTT

size: -
V: TRBV7-3
D: -
J: TRBJ1-1
CDR3: CASSLSKGTEAFF
DNA: TGTGCCAGCAGCTTAAGTAAAGGGACTGAAGCTTTCTTT

size: -
V: TRBV19
D: -
J: TRBJ2-6
CDR3: CASSIRDTSGANVLTF
DNA: TGTGCCAGTAGTATACGGGACACCTCTGGGGCCAACGTCCTGACTTTC

size: -
V: TRBV5-1
D: TRBD1
J: TRBJ1-3
CDR3: CASSLPGTGTADTIYF
DNA: TGCGCCAGCAGCTTACCCGGGACAGGGACAGCGGACACCATATATTTT

size: -
V: TRBV7-2
D: -
J: TRBJ2-3
CDR3: CASSLGLTRGADTQYF
DNA: TGTGCCAGCAGCTTAGGCCTGACGCGCGGGGCAGATACGCAGTATTTT

size: -
V: TRBV28
D: -
J: TRBJ1-1
CDR3: CASGFRGTEAFF
DNA: TGTGCCAGCGGGTTCCGGGGCACTGAAGCTTTCTTT

size: -
V: TRBV19
D: -
J: TRBJ2-7
CDR3: CASSPRGRNSYEQYF
DNA: TGTGCCAGTAGTCCCCGGGGACGGAACTCCTACGAGCAGTACTTC

size: -
V: TRBV27
D: -
J: TRBJ2-7
CDR3: CASSTIKTGTQIHEQYF
DNA: TGTGCCAGCAGCACGATAAAAACCGGGACCCAGATCCACGAGCAGTACTTC

size: once
V: TRBV7-3
D: TRBD1
J: TRBJ2-3
CDR3: CASSSRPGQGVTDTQYF
DNA: TGTGCCAGCAGCTCTCGACCGGGACAGGGGGTGACAGATACGCAGTATTTT

size: -
V: TRBV6-1
D: -
J: TRBJ1-5
CDR3: CASRNGLHNQPQHF
DNA: TGTGCCAGCAGAAACGGGCTGCACAATCAGCCCCAGCATTTT

size: -
V: TRBV6-6
D: TRBD2
J: TRBJ2-1
CDR3: CASSYKRGGPYEQFF
DNA: TGTGCCAGCAGTTATAAGCGGGGAGGCCCATATGAGCAGTTCTTC

size: -
V: TRBV4-1
D: -
J: TRBJ1-1
CDR3: CASSPTGTEAFF
DNA: TGCGCCAGCAGCCCCACCGGCACTGAAGCTTTCTTT

size: few
V: TRBV7-9
D: -
J: TRBJ1-1
CDR3: CASSLGTLEAFF
DNA: TGTGCCAGCAGCCTTGGGACCCTGGAAGCTTTCTTT

size: few
V: TRBV5-1
D: -
J: TRBJ1-4
CDR3: CASSWGPTTSNEKLFF
DNA: TGCGCCAGCAGCTGGGGGCCCACTACCTCTAATGAAAAACTGTTTTTT

size: -
V: TRBV30
D: -
J: TRBJ1-1
CDR3: CAWIPAGTMNTEAFF
DNA: TGTGCCTGGATCCCTGCAGGGACCATGAACACTGAAGCTTTCTTT

size: -
V: TRBV7-2
D: -
J: TRBJ1-1
CDR3: CASSSQFEAFF
DNA: TGTGCCAGCAGCTCCCAATTTGAAGCTTTCTTT

size: -
V: TRBV11-2
D: -
J: TRBJ1-3
CDR3: CASSLKSSGNTIYF
DNA: TGTGCCAGCAGCTTGAAGAGCTCTGGAAACACCATATATTTT

size: -
V: TRBV13
D: TRBD2
J: TRBJ2-1
CDR3: CASSFRSGRAGEQFF
DNA: TGTGCCAGCAGCTTTCGTAGCGGGAGGGCCGGTGAGCAGTTCTTC

size: -
V: TRBV5-1
D: TRBD1
J: TRBJ1-1
CDR3: CASSSLGTENTEAFF
DNA: TGCGCCAGCAGCTCCCTAGGGACAGAAAACACTGAAGCTTTCTTT

size: -
V: TRBV9
D: -
J: TRBJ1-2
CDR3: CASSVEPLTGYTF
DNA: TGTGCCAGCAGCGTAGAACCCCTGACGGGCTACACCTTC

size: -
V: TRBV6-5
D: -
J: TRBJ2-1
CDR3: CASSYPQRRESEQFF
DNA: TGTGCCAGCAGTTACCCCCAGCGGCGGGAAAGTGAGCAGTTCTTC

size: -
V: TRBV6-5
D: TRBD1
J: TRBJ1-1
CDR3: CASSPPTGRNTEAFF
DNA: TGTGCCAGCAGTCCTCCGACAGGGCGGAACACTGAAGCTTTCTTT

size: -
V: TRBV28
D: -
J: TRBJ1-3
CDR3: CASRGTIGTNSGNTIYF
DNA: TGTGCCAGCAGGGGGACAATTGGAACAAACTCTGGAAACACCATATATTTT

size: -
V: TRBV6-5
D: -
J: TRBJ1-1
CDR3: CASSYNGGNTEAFF
DNA: TGTGCCAGCAGTTACAACGGGGGGAACACTGAAGCTTTCTTT

size: few
V: TRBV20-1
D: -
J: TRBJ1-1
CDR3: CSAHGGSEAFF
DNA: TGCAGTGCGCATGGGGGGAGTGAAGCTTTCTTT

size: -
V: TRBV19
D: -
J: TRBJ1-3
CDR3: CASSIVGGGNTIYF
DNA: TGTGCCAGTAGTATAGTCGGGGGCGGAAACACCATATATTTT

size: -
V: TRBV5-1
D: -
J: TRBJ1-6
CDR3: CASSLRGDGSSYNSPLHF
DNA: TGCGCCAGCAGCTTAAGAGGGGACGGCAGCTCCTATAATTCACCCCTCCACTTT

size: -
V: TRBV10-1
D: -
J: TRBJ2-7
CDR3: CAICGAHEQYF
DNA: TGCGCCATCTGTGGAGCGCACGAGCAGTACTTC

size: -
V: TRBV9
D: TRBD2
J: TRBJ2-7
CDR3: CASSAGLAGGEQYF
DNA: TGTGCCAGCAGCGCCGGACTAGCGGGAGGAGAGCAGTACTTC

size: -
V: TRBV11-3
D: TRBD2
J: TRBJ2-7
CDR3: CASSLRRGDYEQYF
DNA: TGTGCCAGCAGCTTAAGGCGGGGGGACTACGAGCAGTACTTC